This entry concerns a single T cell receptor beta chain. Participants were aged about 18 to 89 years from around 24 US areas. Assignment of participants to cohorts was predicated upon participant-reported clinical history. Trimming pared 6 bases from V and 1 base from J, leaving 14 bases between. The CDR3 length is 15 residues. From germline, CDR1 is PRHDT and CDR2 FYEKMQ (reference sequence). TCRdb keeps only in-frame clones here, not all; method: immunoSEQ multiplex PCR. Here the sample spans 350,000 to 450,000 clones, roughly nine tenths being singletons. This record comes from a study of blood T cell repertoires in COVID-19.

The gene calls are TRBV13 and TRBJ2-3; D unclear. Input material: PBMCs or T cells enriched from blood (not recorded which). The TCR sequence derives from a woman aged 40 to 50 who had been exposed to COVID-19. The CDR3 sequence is CASSPGGRGTDTQYF. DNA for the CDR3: TGTGCCAGCAGTCCCGGCGGCAGAGGCACAGATACGCAGTATTTT.